This T cell receptor (beta chain) was identified during a study of cytomegalovirus exposure and HLA in healthy donors. This PCR relied on a set of 60 Vbeta primers and 13 Jbeta primers. Generated by immunoSEQ multiplex PCR, the TCRdb table keeps only in-frame clones and is missing some. The sample contains about 120,000 clones, 80% of which appear only once. Germline V CDR1 and CDR2: LNHDA, SQIVND (reference sequence). V dropped 7 bases and J dropped 3 bases, with 16 bases sitting between them. This CDR3 has 16 residues. On this clone itself: Its antigen is undetermined.

Study-level findings and limits: Sequence variants that were highly shared formed a cluster that was likely a sequencing artifact. Earlier analysis yielded a pattern in which most TCR beta V segments were productive about 90% or about 30% of the time.

This sequence joins TRBV19 and TRBJ2-6; D perhaps matches TRBD1 (7 bases). The receptor's source is a man aged 30 to 39 in good health and CMV-seropositive. The sequencing input was PBMCs. CDR3 nucleotide sequence: TGTGCCAGTATCCCGACAGGGAGGTTTGGGGCCAACGTCCTGACTTTC. Amino acid sequence: CASIPTGRFGANVLTF.